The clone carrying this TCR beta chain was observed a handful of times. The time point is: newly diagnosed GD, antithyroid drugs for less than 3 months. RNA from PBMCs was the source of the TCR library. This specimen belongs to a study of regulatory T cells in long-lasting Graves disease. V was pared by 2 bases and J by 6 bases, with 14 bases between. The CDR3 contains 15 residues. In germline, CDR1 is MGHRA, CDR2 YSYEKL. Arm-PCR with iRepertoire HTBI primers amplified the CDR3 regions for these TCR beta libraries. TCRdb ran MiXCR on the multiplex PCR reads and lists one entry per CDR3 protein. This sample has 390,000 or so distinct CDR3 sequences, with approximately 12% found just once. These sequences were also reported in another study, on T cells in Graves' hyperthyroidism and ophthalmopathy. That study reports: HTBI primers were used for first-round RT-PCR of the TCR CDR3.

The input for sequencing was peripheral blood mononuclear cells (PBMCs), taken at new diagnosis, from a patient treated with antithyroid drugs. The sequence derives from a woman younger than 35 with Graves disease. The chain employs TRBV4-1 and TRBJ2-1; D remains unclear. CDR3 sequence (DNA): TGCGCCAGCAGCCAACGATTCCCCCCCAGCAATGAGCAGTTCTTC. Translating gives CASSQRFPPSNEQFF.